This T cell receptor beta chain was sequenced for a study of CD8 T cells in Susac syndrome (dated by TCRdb to about 2019). Study-level background: The study used repertoire sequencing to test whether antigen drove CD8+ T cell activation and differentiation in Susac syndrome. Clonality of the CD8+ T cell repertoire was compared between about a dozen healthy donors, approximately 14 Susac syndrome patients and around 15 multiple sclerosis patients. General study outcomes and caveats: The number of individuals in the TCR sequencing and HLA analysis was acknowledged as relatively small.

The germline V gene encodes CDR1 LGHDT and CDR2 YNNKEL (reference sequence). V is clipped by 3 bases and J by 2 bases, and the sequence between their germline boundaries is 6 bases long. From the cysteine through the phenylalanine, the CDR3 covers 13 amino acids. The DNA shown is the 39-base CDR3, in frame from base 1. High-throughput TCR beta sequencing profiled peripheral blood CD8+ and CD4+ T cells from healthy donors, Susac syndrome patients and multiple sclerosis patients. Treatment-naive patients with stable or active relapsing-remitting disease fulfilling revised McDonald criteria were used as multiple sclerosis controls. Bulk CD8+ and CD4+ T cells were purified magnetically by negative isolation, whereas CD8+ TEMRA cells were enriched by FACS. Blood was drawn into EDTA tubes, processed within 24 hours, and PBMCs were isolated by density gradient centrifugation. PBMCs intended for TCR sequencing were cryopreserved in liquid nitrogen and thawed later in a water bath at 37 degrees C. A purity of at least 90% was achieved for sorted or isolated CD4+, CD8+ and CD8+ TEMRA cells.

RNA was extracted using the RNeasy kit, and roughly 0.5 to 1 ug of the RNA was reverse transcribed with random hexamers. TCR beta CDR3 regions were amplified with the immunoSEQ multiplex PCR assay covering 54 Vbeta and 13 Jbeta segments. PCR amplification bias was corrected by using a synthetic template baseline for primer optimization and computational correction. On the study's bioinformatics: Reads were assigned to V, D and J genes according to IMGT and analyzed in immunoSEQ Analyzer, with only productive sequences retained. Clonality was calculated as one minus the Shannon entropy normalized by log2 of the number of productive unique sequences. Public and private clones were assessed among the 100 most prevalent clones of each patient and control. Clones were defined as Susac-specific when absent from the healthy and MS cohorts, from roughly 1,100 published viral clones and from other ImmuneACCESS disease sequences. In TCRdb, the public reads were trimmed at Q25 with fastp and aligned with MiXCR, with productive beta chains retained. Merged by CDR3 protein, the rows form single entries marked with the most common genes and DNA. V and J calls and clone size were set by TCRdb, not the authors. For this sample there are 160,000 or so distinct CDR3 sequences; roughly 95% appear just once. Jointly, the top ten make up 0.14% to 0.15% of the sample.

On this clonotype: Its antigen remains undetermined. Within one base of it there is no much larger clone, and no base qualities were kept.

Input material: CD8+ T cells from PBMCs. Here the chain combines TRBV3-1 and TRBJ2-3; no confident D gene assignment can be made. This receptor was identified in a human donor with multiple sclerosis. The nucleotide sequence is TGTGCCAGCAGCCAGGTAGACACAGATACGCAGTATTTT. It translates to CASSQVDTDTQYF.